A selection of T cell receptor beta chains follows, all from one sample in a study of blood T cell repertoires in COVID-19. Sequencing used immunoSEQ multiplex PCR; TCRdb keeps in-frame clones, though not all of them. The sample shows around 250,000 clones, around four fifths of them seen only once. Sequencing input: peripheral blood. Receptors were obtained from a man aged 80 or over with acute or convalescent COVID-19. Each CDR3 is given with its conserved first and last residue. D genes are given only for firm matches. Part of the rows lack a size; the others show once, few, many or a class for expanded clones.

>TRBJ1-4|TRBV6-5|16|-|TRBD1
TGTGCCAGCAGTTACTCTCCCGGGACAGCAAATGAAAAACTGTTTTTT
CASSYSPGTANEKLFF
>TRBJ2-7|TRBV7-8|16|-|-
TGTGCCAGCAGCCCTTTGCGCGGGGTCATCTCCTACGAGCAGTACTTC
CASSPLRGVISYEQYF
>TRBJ1-5|TRBV6-5|15|-|-
TGTGCCAGCAGTTCCTCCGGGACATCTGTAGAGCCCCAGCATTTT
CASSSSGTSVEPQHF
>TRBJ2-3|TRBV24-1|15|-|TRBD1
TGTGCCACCAGTGACCTAGGACAGGGGGCAGATACGCAGTATTTT
CATSDLGQGADTQYF
>TRBJ2-5|TRBV5-4|14|-|-
TGTGCCAGCAGCACCTACAGGGCTCCGGAGACCCAGTACTTC
CASSTYRAPETQYF
>TRBJ2-5|TRBV19|17|-|TRBD2
TGTGCCAGTAGTATCTCCGGGACTAGCGGGAGTAGGAAGACCCAGTACTTC
CASSISGTSGSRKTQYF
>TRBJ2-3|TRBV7-2|16|-|TRBD2
TGTGCCAGCAGCTTAGTAGTAGCGGGAGGGAGAGATACGCAGTATTTT
CASSLVVAGGRDTQYF
>TRBJ1-5|TRBV4-1|15|few|-
TGCGCCAGCAGCCAAGATTGGGCCCTAAATCAGCCCCAGCATTTT
CASSQDWALNQPQHF
>TRBJ2-1|TRBV6-5|13|-|TRBD1
TGTGCCAGCAGGGGACAGAAATACAATGAGCAGTTCTTC
CASRGQKYNEQFF
>TRBJ2-7|TRBV29-1|11|-|-
TGCAGCGTTGCGGTGGCCTACGAGCAGTACTTC
CSVAVAYEQYF
>TRBJ2-6|TRBV5-4|17|once|-
TGTGCCAGCAGCCCCCAGGGCTTTGCCTCTGGGGCCAACGTCCTGACTTTC
CASSPQGFASGANVLTF
>TRBJ1-1|TRBV28|13|-|-
TGTGCCAGCAGTTCCTGGACAGACACTGAAGCTTTCTTT
CASSSWTDTEAFF
>TRBJ1-1|TRBV12-3/TRBV12-4|13|-|-
TGTGCCAGCAGTACCCAGGAGAACACTGAAGCTTTCTTT
CASSTQENTEAFF
>TRBJ1-1|TRBV19|18|-|TRBD1
TGTGCCAGTAGTACAGGCCTGACAGGGGCCGCCAAGAACACTGAAGCTTTCTTT
CASSTGLTGAAKNTEAFF
>TRBJ1-2|TRBV28|16|-|-
TGTGCCAGCAGCTATACTTCGGGACATAGGTTAGGGGGCTACACCTTC
CASSYTSGHRLGGYTF
>TRBJ2-7|TRBV4-1|16|-|-
TGCGCCAGCAGCCAAGAATCAGCGGGCGGCACCTACGAGCAGTACTTC
CASSQESAGGTYEQYF
>TRBJ2-7|TRBV30|12|few|-
TGTGCCTGGAACTCGGGAGTGAACGAGCAGTACTTC
CAWNSGVNEQYF
>TRBJ2-3|TRBV24-1|17|-|-
TGTGCCACCAGTGACCCTTCAAATTCTCGCTACACAGATACGCAGTATTTT
CATSDPSNSRYTDTQYF
>TRBJ2-5|TRBV5-1|16|-|TRBD2
TGCGCCAGTGCTCAAGGGACTAGCGGGGGTTTAGAGACCCAGTACTTC
CASAQGTSGGLETQYF
>TRBJ1-5|TRBV23-1|16|-|TRBD1
TGCGCCAGCAGTCATTGGGACAGGGGGCCCAATCAGCCCCAGCATTTT
CASSHWDRGPNQPQHF
>TRBJ2-7|TRBV3-1/TRBV3-2|18|-|-
TGTGCCAGCAGCCGGGGTTCGACAGGCGCCGGGGTCTCCTACGAGCAGTACTTC
CASSRGSTGAGVSYEQYF
>TRBJ2-7|TRBV2|13|-|-
TGTGCCAGCGACGGGGGTAGTGCCTACGAGCAGTACTTC
CASDGGSAYEQYF
>TRBJ1-1|TRBV3-1/TRBV3-2|14|many|-
TGTGCCAGCAGCCAAGATTATGCCGGCACTGAAGCTTTCTTT
CASSQDYAGTEAFF
>TRBJ2-2|TRBV3-1/TRBV3-2|16|once|TRBD1
TGTGCCAGCAGCCAAGTACTAACAGGGGGAACCGGGGAGCTGTTTTTT
CASSQVLTGGTGELFF
>TRBJ1-2|TRBV3-1/TRBV3-2|13|-|-
TGTGCCAGCAGCCAAGAGGGGAGCTATGGCTACACCTTC
CASSQEGSYGYTF
>TRBJ1-4|TRBV6-6|16|-|TRBD1
TGTGCCAGCAGTTCCCACGACAGGGTTATAACCGAAAAACTGTTTTTT
CASSSHDRVITEKLFF
>TRBJ2-1|TRBV3-1/TRBV3-2|15|-|TRBD2
TGTGCCAGCAGCCCCACTAGCGGGTCCTACAATGAGCAGTTCTTC
CASSPTSGSYNEQFF
>TRBJ1-2|TRBV7-9|15|-|TRBD1
TGTGCCAGCAGCCTGGGACAGGAAAATATCTATGGCTACACCTTC
CASSLGQENIYGYTF
>TRBJ2-5|TRBV2|13|-|-
TGTGCCAGCGCCAGGGGCGGGTTGGAGACCCAGTACTTC
CASARGGLETQYF
>TRBJ2-1|TRBV5-6|15|once|TRBD2
TGTGCCAGCAGCTCCGGACTAGGAGGTAACAATGAGCAGTTCTTC
CASSSGLGGNNEQFF
>TRBJ2-1|TRBV24-1|12|-|TRBD1
TGTGCCACCAGTGACCCCGGGACAGGGAAGTTCTTC
CATSDPGTGKFF
>TRBJ1-5|TRBV5-6|16|-|-
TGTGCCAGCAGCTTGTTCCCGGGAGCTAGCAATCAGCCCCAGCATTTT
CASSLFPGASNQPQHF
>TRBJ1-1|TRBV5-1|15|few|TRBD1
TGCGCCAGCAGCTTGGCAGGGGGCCAGGGCACTGAAGCTTTCTTT
CASSLAGGQGTEAFF
>TRBJ2-7|TRBV6-5|15|-|TRBD2
TGTGCCAGCAGGGCGGGGACTAGCGGACACTACGAGCAGTACTTC
CASRAGTSGHYEQYF
>TRBJ2-5|TRBV3-1/TRBV3-2|17|-|TRBD2
TGTGCCAGCAGCCAAGTCGGCGGGAGGGGGTACCAAGAGACCCAGTACTTC
CASSQVGGRGYQETQYF
>TRBJ2-1|TRBV24-1|13|-|-
TGTGCCACCAGTGATTCCCCGACAGATGAGCAGTTCTTC
CATSDSPTDEQFF
>TRBJ1-1|TRBV5-6|15|few|-
TGTGCCAGCAGCTCACAGGGCCAGAAGTATCTTGGAGCTTTCTTT
CASSSQGQKYLGAFF
>TRBJ1-2|TRBV28|11|-|-
TGTGCCAGCATCCAGGGTGATGGCTACACCTTC
CASIQGDGYTF
>TRBJ2-5|TRBV19|14|-|-
TGTGCCAGCAAAGCGACTATCACTCAAGAGACCCAGTACTTC
CASKATITQETQYF
>TRBJ2-7|TRBV3-1/TRBV3-2|18|-|TRBD1
TGTGCCAGCAGCCACACGTGGAGACCAGGACAGGAGAGCTACGAGCAGTACTTC
CASSHTWRPGQESYEQYF
>TRBJ2-5|TRBV5-8|13|-|-
TGTGCCAGCAGCACCGGGACTCAAGAGACCCAGTACTTC
CASSTGTQETQYF
>TRBJ1-5|TRBV5-4|13|once|-
TGTGCCAGCAGCCGGGGGGCCAATCAGCCCCAGCATTTT
CASSRGANQPQHF
>TRBJ2-1|TRBV2|15|few|TRBD2
TGTGCCAGCACTGCAAGGGGAGCGGGGCACAATGAGCAGTTCTTC
CASTARGAGHNEQFF
>TRBJ2-3|TRBV28|17|-|-
TGTGCCAGCACCCCTCCATGGAGAGGGATGGAGACAGATACGCAGTATTTT
CASTPPWRGMETDTQYF
>TRBJ1-4|TRBV28|14|-|-
TGTGCCAGCAGTCGAGTTGCAACTAATGAAAAACTGTTTTTT
CASSRVATNEKLFF
>TRBJ1-5|TRBV29-1|15|-|-
TGCAGCGTAATCAAATCAGGTGGGAGCAATCAGCCCCAGCATTTT
CSVIKSGGSNQPQHF
>TRBJ1-2|TRBV10-3|15|once|TRBD1
TGTGCCATCAGTGATGGACAGGGAGTTAACTATGGCTACACCTTC
CAISDGQGVNYGYTF
>TRBJ1-2|TRBV18|13|-|TRBD1
TGTGCCAGCTCACCTTTACAGGGGGATGGCTACACCTTC
CASSPLQGDGYTF
>TRBJ2-6|TRBV27|16|-|TRBD2
TGTGCCAGCAGTTTAAGCGGGACGACTGGGGCCAACGTCCTGACTTTC
CASSLSGTTGANVLTF
>TRBJ1-5|TRBV19|15|-|TRBD1
TGTGCCAGTAGTGCCTGGGACAGGGAGAAGCAGCCCCAGCATTTT
CASSAWDREKQPQHF
>TRBJ2-6|TRBV2|15|-|TRBD1
TGTGCCAGCAGTACAGGGGGTAGGGGGGCCAACGTCCTGACTTTC
CASSTGGRGANVLTF
>TRBJ2-3|TRBV5-1|17|-|TRBD2
TGCGCCAGCAGCAGGAGGGGACTAGCGGGGTCCACAGATACGCAGTATTTT
CASSRRGLAGSTDTQYF
>TRBJ2-5|TRBV7-3|13|-|-
TGTGCCAGCAGCTGGGGGGTTCAAGAGACCCAGTACTTC
CASSWGVQETQYF
>TRBJ2-1|TRBV2|16|-|-
TGTGCCAGCAGTGCAGGAAATCTGGAACTAGCCATTGAGCAGTTCTTC
CASSAGNLELAIEQFF
>TRBJ2-7|TRBV28|14|-|TRBD1
TGTGCCAGCGCACGGGACAGGGGGCCCTACGAGCAGTACTTC
CASARDRGPYEQYF
>TRBJ1-2|TRBV9|15|-|-
TGTGCCAGCAGCGCCACCGGGACATCGGGATATGGCTACACCTTC
CASSATGTSGYGYTF
>TRBJ2-3|TRBV11-2|16|-|TRBD1
TGTGCCAGCAGCTTACTGTCAGGGGGCTTCACAGATACGCAGTATTTT
CASSLLSGGFTDTQYF
>TRBJ1-6|TRBV5-5|16|-|-
TGTGCCAGCAGCAAACCGGAGGATCGAGGTAATTCACCCCTCCACTTT
CASSKPEDRGNSPLHF
>TRBJ2-1|TRBV6-2/TRBV6-3|17|-|TRBD1
TGTGCCAGCAGTTACCCGCTGGACAGGGTCTCGGACAATGAGCAGTTCTTC
CASSYPLDRVSDNEQFF